This TCR beta chain was sequenced for a study of CD8 T cells in ankylosing spondylitis. Points from the study as a whole: One TCR beta motif, made up of under ten highly homologous variants, appeared characteristic of ankylosing spondylitis blood. A CD8+ phenotype characterized the disease-linked clones, which were relatively rare in peripheral blood. Disease-associated clones were reportedly significantly overrepresented in matched ankylosing spondylitis synovial fluid. Reports of some motif variants in reactive arthritis synovial fluid and blood predate this one.

The TCR beta libraries were generated through quantitative 5'-RACE incorporating molecular barcodes. MiXCR, run by TCRdb on the 5' RACE reads, gives a single entry per CDR3 protein. The sample lists hundreds of thousands of distinct CDR3 sequences, approximately 10% occurring once. Per germline, CDR1 SGHRS and CDR2 YFSETQ. This CDR3 spans 14 amino acids. V lost 4 bases and J 4 bases, leaving 14 bases between the germline ends. This clonotype was picked up a small number of times. What it recognizes is unknown. This sequence originates from a male donor with ankylosing spondylitis. The sample taken for sequencing was blood, either unsorted or a sorted T cell fraction (not recorded which). This chain uses TRBV5-1 with TRBJ1-1; perhaps TRBD1 as D (5 bases). For the CDR3, the DNA is TGCGCCAGCAGCAACCAGGGTTCGGGCACTGAAGCTTTCTTT. Translating it yields CASSNQGSGTEAFF.